This TCR beta chain was identified in a study of regulatory T cells in long-lasting Graves disease. Time point given: newly diagnosed GD, antithyroid drugs for less than 3 months. From PBMCs, RNA was extracted and then used to make the TCR library. V dropped 5 bases and J dropped 3 bases, with 16 bases sitting between them. Germline V gene data show CDR1 as SGHVS and CDR2 as FNYEAQ. The CDR3 is made up of 15 amino acids. Investigators prepared the TCR beta libraries by applying iRepertoire HTBI primers and Arm-PCR of CDR3 regions. Each CDR3 protein gets one entry after TCRdb re-called the multiplex PCR reads with MiXCR. This sample has about 620,000 distinct CDR3 sequences; 16% occur once, and the top ten carry 18%. This clonotype was seen repeatedly, ten times or more. This sample was also put to use in a study of T cells in Graves' hyperthyroidism and ophthalmopathy.

V gene TRBV7-6 combines with J gene TRBJ2-5; D uncertain. The sample consisted of peripheral blood mononuclear cells (PBMCs), taken at new diagnosis, from a patient treated with antithyroid drugs. The source of this sequence is a woman in her thirties with Graves disease. The CDR3 here is CASSPHVAREETQYF. CDR3 nucleotide sequence: TGTGCCAGCAGCCCCCACGTAGCCCGGGAAGAGACCCAGTACTTC.